This TCR beta chain derives from a study of a mutant IDH1 vaccine in newly diagnosed glioma. Regarding this clone: What it binds is unknown.

General study findings and limits: Immune responses induced by vaccination arose in just under 95% of the patients. Top-clonotype changes in peripheral T cells seemed unrelated to pseudoprogression.

Here immunoSEQ multiplex PCR was the method, and the copy in TCRdb shows in-frame clones only, minus some. This table holds 65,000 to 70,000 clones, around four fifths found once. The sample's time point: baseline, week 1 (first vaccination visit). As to treatment: pre-vaccination baseline after standard-of-care therapy. Each of the donors came in with new WHO grade 3 or 4 astrocytomas that were IDH1-mutant and ATRX-lost. Trimming shortened V by 4 bases and J by 4 bases, and 16 bases separated the two germline ends. The germline V gene encodes CDR1 MGHRA and CDR2 YSYEKL. The CDR3 totals 15 residues. The J gene is TRBJ1-2, the V gene TRBV4-1; D possibly corresponds to TRBD1 (5 bases). This sample comprised peripheral blood mononuclear cells (PBMCs), obtained from a glioma patient treated with radiotherapy, temozolomide or both. The sequence derives from a woman aged 18-29 years with glioma. Some clones in this sample may be carry-over from other donors' samples. Here the CDR3 reads CASSLGDSLSYGYTF. In DNA, the CDR3 is TGCGCCAGCAGCCTCGGGGACTCATTATCCTATGGCTACACCTTC.